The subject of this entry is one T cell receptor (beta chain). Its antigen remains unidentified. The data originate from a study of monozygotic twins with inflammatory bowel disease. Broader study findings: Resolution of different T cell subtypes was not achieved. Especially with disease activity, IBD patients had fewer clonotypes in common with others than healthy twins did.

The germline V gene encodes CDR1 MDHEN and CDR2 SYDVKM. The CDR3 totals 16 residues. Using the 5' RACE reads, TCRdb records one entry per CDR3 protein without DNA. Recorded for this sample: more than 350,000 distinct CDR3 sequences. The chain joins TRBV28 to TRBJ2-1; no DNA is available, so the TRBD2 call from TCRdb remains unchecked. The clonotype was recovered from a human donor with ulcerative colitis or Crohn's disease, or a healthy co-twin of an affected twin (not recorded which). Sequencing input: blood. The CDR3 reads CASSFWGLSSYNEQFF.